This TCR beta chain was recorded in a study of CD8 T cells in Susac syndrome. Turning to the study itself: Treatment status at blood draw for the Susac syndrome patients was therapy-naive, corticosteroids, or intravenous immunoglobulin alone.

Comments on this clonotype: Its cognate antigen is unknown.

The study, taken as a whole, reports: The total CD8+ repertoires contained under 20 Susac-specific public clones, and the CD8+ TEMRA repertoires contained a few.

With random hexamers, roughly 0.45 to 1 ug RNA was reverse transcribed. TCR beta CDR3 was amplified by immunoSEQ multiplex PCR. This amplification extended across 54 Vbeta and 13 Jbeta segments. TCRdb analysed the immunoSEQ multiplex PCR reads with MiXCR anew, one entry per CDR3 protein. This table has about 53,000 distinct CDR3 sequences, approximately 95% appearing once. The V gene's germline CDR1 is MNHEY and CDR2 SMNVEV (reference sequence). This CDR3 is 14 amino acids long. V lost 11 bases to trimming and J lost 1 base, with 17 bases between them. Sequencing used CD8+ T cells from PBMCs. The V and J genes are TRBV27 and TRBJ1-1; no clear D. The origin of this receptor is a human donor with Susac syndrome. CDR3 sequence (DNA): TGTGCCTCGTCCCACACAGCAGGGAACACTGAAGCTTTCTTT. Residues: CASSHTAGNTEAFF.